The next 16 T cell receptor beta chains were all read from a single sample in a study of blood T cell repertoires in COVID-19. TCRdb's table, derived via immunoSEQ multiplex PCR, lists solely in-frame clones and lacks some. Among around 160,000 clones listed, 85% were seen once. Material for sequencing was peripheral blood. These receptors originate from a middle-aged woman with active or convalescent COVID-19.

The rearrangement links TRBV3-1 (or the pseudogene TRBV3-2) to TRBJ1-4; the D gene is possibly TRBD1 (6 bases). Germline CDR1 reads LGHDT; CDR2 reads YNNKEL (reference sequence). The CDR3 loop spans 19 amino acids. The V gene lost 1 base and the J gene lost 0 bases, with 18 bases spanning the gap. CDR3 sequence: CASSQGGRGLSATNEKLFF. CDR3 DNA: TGTGCCAGCAGCCAAGGGGGCAGGGGATTATCTGCAACTAATGAAAAACTGTTTTTT.

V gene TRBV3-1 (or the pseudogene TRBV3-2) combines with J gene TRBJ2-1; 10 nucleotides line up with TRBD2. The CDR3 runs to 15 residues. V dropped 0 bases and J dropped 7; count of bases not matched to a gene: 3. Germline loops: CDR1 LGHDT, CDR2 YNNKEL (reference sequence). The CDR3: CASSQELAGRNEQFF. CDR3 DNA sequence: TGTGCCAGCAGCCAAGAACTAGCGGGGAGGAATGAGCAGTTCTTC.

CDR3 nucleotides: TGTGCCAGCAGCTTTCTCCTAGGAGTAGATTTAACAGATACGCAGTATTTT. Residues: CASSFLLGVDLTDTQYF. The chain combines TRBV7-2 with TRBJ2-3, with D unresolved. The V gene's germline CDR1 is SGHTA and CDR2 FQGNSA. V was trimmed by 3 bases and J by 3 bases, leaving 19 bases between them. The CDR3 is 17 amino acids.

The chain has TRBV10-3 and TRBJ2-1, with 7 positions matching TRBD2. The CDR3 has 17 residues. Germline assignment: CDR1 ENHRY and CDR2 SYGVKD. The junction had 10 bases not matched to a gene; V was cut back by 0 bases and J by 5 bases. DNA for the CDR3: TGTGCCATCAGTGAGTCTCCTAGCGGAGTACAAGACAATGAGCAGTTCTTC. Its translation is CAISESPSGVQDNEQFF.

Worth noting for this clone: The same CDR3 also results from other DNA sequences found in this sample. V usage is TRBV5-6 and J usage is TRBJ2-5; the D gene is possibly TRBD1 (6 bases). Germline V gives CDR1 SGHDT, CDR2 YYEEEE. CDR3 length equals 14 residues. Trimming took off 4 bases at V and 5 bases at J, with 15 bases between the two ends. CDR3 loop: CASSRDRFGETQYF. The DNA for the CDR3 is TGTGCCAGCAGCCGTGACAGGTTCGGGGAGACCCAGTACTTC.

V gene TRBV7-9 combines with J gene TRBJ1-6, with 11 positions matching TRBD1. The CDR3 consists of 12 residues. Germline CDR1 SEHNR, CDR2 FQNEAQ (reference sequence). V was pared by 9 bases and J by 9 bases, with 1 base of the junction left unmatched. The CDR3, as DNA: TGTGCCAGGGGACAGGGGGGTTCACCCCTCCACTTT. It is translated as CARGQGGSPLHF.

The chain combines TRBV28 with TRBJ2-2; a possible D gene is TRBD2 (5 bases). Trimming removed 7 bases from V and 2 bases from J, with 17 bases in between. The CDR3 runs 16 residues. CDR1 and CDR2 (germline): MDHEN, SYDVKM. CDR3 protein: CASTRLGSLNTGELFF. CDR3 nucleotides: TGTGCCAGCACCCGTTTGGGGAGCCTTAACACCGGGGAGCTGTTTTTT.

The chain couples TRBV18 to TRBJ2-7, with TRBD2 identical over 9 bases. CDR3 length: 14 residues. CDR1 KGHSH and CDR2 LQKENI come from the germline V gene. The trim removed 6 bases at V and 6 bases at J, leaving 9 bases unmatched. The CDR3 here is CASSPTSGSGEQYF. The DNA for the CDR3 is TGTGCCAGCTCGCCGACTAGCGGTTCGGGCGAGCAGTACTTC.

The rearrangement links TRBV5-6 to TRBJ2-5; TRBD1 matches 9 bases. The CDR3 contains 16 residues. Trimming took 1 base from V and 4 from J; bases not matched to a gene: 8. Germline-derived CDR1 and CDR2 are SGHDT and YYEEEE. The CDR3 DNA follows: TGTGCCAGCAGCTTGCCCTACGAGGGACAGGGAGAGACCCAGTACTTC. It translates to CASSLPYEGQGETQYF.

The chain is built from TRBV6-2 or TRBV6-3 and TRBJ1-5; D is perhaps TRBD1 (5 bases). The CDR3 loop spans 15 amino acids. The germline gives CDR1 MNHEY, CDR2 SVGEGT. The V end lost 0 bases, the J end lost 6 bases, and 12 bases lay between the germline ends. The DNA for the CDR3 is TGTGCCAGCAGTTACTCGACAGTGGAAGGTCAGCCCCAGCATTTT. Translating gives CASSYSTVEGQPQHF.

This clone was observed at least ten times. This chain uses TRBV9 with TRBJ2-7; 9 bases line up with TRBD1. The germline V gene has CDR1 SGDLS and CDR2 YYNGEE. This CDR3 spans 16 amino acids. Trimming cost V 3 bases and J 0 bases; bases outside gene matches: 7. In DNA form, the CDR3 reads TGTGCCAGCAGCGCAGGCGGGACAGGGAGCTCCTACGAGCAGTACTTC. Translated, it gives CASSAGGTGSSYEQYF. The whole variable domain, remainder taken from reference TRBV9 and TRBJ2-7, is DSGVTQTPKHLITATGQRVTLRCSPRSGDLSVYWYQQSLDQGLQFLIQYYNGEERAKGNILERFSAQQFPDLHSELNLSSLELGDSALYFCASSAGGTGSSYEQYFGPGTRLTVT.

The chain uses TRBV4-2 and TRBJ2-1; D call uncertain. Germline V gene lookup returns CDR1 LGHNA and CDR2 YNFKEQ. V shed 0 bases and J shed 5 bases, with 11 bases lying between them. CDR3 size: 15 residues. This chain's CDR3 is CASSQDQIANNEQFF. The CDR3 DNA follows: TGTGCCAGCAGCCAAGATCAGATAGCCAACAATGAGCAGTTCTTC.

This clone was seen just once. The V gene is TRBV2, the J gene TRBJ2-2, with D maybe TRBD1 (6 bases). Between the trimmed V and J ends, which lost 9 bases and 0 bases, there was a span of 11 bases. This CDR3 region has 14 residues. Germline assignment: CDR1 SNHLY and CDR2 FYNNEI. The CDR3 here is CARSGTTNTGELFF. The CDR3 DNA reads TGTGCCAGGTCCGGGACAACGAACACCGGGGAGCTGTTTTTT.

The CDR3 region is CASSSNRDRETQYF. The CDR3 region has the DNA TGTGCCAGCAGTTCAAACCGGGACAGAGAGACCCAGTACTTC. The chain has TRBV28 and TRBJ2-5, with 7 bases fitting TRBD1. The CDR3 sequence is 14 residues long. After removal of 4 bases from V and 4 bases from J, the junction contained 6 bases not matched to a gene. The germline V gene has CDR1 MDHEN and CDR2 SYDVKM. Using reference TRBV28 and TRBJ2-5 for the parts outside the CDR3, the full variable domain is DVKVTQSSRYLVKRTGEKVFLECVQDMDHENMFWYRQDPGLGLRLIYFSYDVKMKEKGDIPEGYSVSREKKERFSLILESASTNQTSMYLCASSSNRDRETQYFGPGTRLLVL.

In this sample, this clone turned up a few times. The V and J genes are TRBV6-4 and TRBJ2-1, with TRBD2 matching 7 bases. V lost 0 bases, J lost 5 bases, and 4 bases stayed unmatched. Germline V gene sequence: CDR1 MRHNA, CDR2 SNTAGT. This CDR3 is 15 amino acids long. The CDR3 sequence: CASSDSGGTHNEQFF. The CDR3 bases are TGTGCCAGCAGTGACTCGGGGGGGACTCACAATGAGCAGTTCTTC.

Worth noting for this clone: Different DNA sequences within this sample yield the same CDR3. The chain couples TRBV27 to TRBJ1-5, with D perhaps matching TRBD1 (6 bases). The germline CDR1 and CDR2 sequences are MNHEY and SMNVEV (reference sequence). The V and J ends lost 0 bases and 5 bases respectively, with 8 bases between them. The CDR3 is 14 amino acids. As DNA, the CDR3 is TGTGCCAGCAGTTTATCGGACAGCTATCAGCCCCAGCATTTT. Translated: CASSLSDSYQPQHF.